Below, one T cell receptor (beta chain) is given with its context. Its antigen is undetermined. This sample was included in a study of cytomegalovirus exposure and HLA in healthy donors. General study results and limits: Sequencing depth across donors, presence/absence analyses assumed, was roughly uniform.

The CDR3 runs to 15 residues. With V trimmed by 3 bases and J by 3 bases, 5 bases remained unmatched. Germline V CDR1 and CDR2: SEHNR, FQNEAQ (reference sequence). The primer mix had 60 Vbeta and 13 Jbeta primers. Only in-frame clones appear in the TCRdb table, and some are missing; sequencing was by immunoSEQ multiplex PCR. The sample has roughly 100,000 clones; roughly two thirds are singletons. The gene calls are TRBV7-9 and TRBJ1-2; 9 nucleotides align to TRBD1. The specimen sequenced was PBMCs. This TCR was recovered from a man between 25 and 39 years old in good health and CMV-seronegative. Here the CDR3 reads CASSFWDRADYGYTF. In DNA, the CDR3 is TGTGCCAGCAGCTTCTGGGACAGGGCGGACTATGGCTACACCTTC.